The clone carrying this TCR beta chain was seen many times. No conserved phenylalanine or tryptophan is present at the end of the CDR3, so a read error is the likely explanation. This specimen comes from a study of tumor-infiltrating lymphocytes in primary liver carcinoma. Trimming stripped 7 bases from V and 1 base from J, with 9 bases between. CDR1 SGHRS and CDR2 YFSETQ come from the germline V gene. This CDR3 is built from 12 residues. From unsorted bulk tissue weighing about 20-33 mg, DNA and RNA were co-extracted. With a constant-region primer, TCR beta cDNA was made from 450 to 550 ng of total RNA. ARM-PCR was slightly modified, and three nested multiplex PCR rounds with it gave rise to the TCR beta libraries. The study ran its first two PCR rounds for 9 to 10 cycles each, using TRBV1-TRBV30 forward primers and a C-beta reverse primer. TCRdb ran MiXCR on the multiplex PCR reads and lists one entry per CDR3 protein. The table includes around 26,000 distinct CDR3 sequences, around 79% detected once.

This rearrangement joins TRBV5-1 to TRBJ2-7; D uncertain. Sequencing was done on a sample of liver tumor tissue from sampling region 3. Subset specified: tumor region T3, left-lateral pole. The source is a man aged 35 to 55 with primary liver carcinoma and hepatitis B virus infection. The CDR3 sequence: CASVNISYEQYL. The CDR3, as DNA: TGCGCCAGCGTTAACATTTCCTACGAGCAGTACTTG.